These 25 T cell receptor beta chains were sequenced from one sample in a study of neoadjuvant anti-PD-1 for oral cavity cancer. Assay used: immunoSEQ multiplex PCR; TCRdb lists only in-frame clones, some missing. In the table there are 40,000 to 50,000 clones, 60% to 80% of which are singletons. Regarding time point: after neoadjuvant nivolumab, at surgical resection. This sample comprised PBMCs, obtained after nivolumab (anti-PD-1) treatment. Receptors were obtained from a person between 35 and 79 years old with oral cavity squamous cell carcinoma.

This clone was picked up a small number of times. The V gene is TRBV7-2, the J gene TRBJ1-2; possibly TRBD1 for D (6 bases). There are 16 residues in the CDR3. Germline V gene data show CDR1 as SGHTA and CDR2 as FQGNSA. V lost 5 bases and J lost 8, with 24 bases in between. CDR3 protein: CASSPSLAGAGGGYTF. The CDR3, as DNA: TGTGCCAGCAGCCCTTCCCTGGCAGGGGCGGGAGGGGGCTACACCTTC.

This clone turned up a few times. V gene TRBV27 combines with J gene TRBJ2-1, with a possible D match to TRBD2 (6 bases). V dropped 2 bases and J dropped 3 bases, with 8 bases sitting between them. The germline CDR1 and CDR2 sequences are MNHEY and SMNVEV (reference sequence). CDR3 length equals 14 residues. CDR3 sequence reads: CASSLMGGYNEQFF. CDR3 nucleotides: TGTGCCAGCAGTTTAATGGGGGGCTACAATGAGCAGTTCTTC.

V gene TRBV19 combines with J gene TRBJ1-1; D is unresolved. The length of the CDR3 is 14 residues. The germline CDR1 and CDR2 sequences are LNHDA and SQIVND (reference sequence). V was clipped by 1 base and J by 0 bases, with 6 bases between them. Here the CDR3 DNA reads TGTGCCAGTAGTATAGGGCTATTGAACACTGAAGCTTTCTTT. Translating it yields CASSIGLLNTEAFF.

The chain uses TRBV7-9 and TRBJ1-2; the match to TRBD1 covers 7 bases. The CDR3 has 16 residues. CDR1 is SEHNR and CDR2 is FQNEAQ in the germline V gene (reference sequence). Germline trimming cut 1 base from V and 6 bases from J; bases unmatched to any gene: 11. The CDR3 region is CASSLGGSGGINGYTF. CDR3 DNA sequence: TGTGCCAGCAGCTTAGGGGGATCAGGGGGAATAAATGGCTACACCTTC.

CDR3 sequence reads: CASSQGAQGNEKLFF. In DNA form, the CDR3 reads TGCGCCAGCAGCCAGGGGGCGCAGGGTAATGAAAAACTGTTTTTT. The chain uses TRBV5-1 and TRBJ1-4; 8 nucleotides agree with TRBD1. CDR1 and CDR2 (germline): SGHRS, YFSETQ. J was trimmed by 4 bases and V by 4 bases; bases with no gene match: 6. CDR3 length equals 15 residues. The full variable domain, its missing parts supplied by reference TRBV5-1 and TRBJ1-4, is KAGVTQTPRYLIKTRGQQVTLSCSPISGHRSVSWYQQTPGQGLQFLFEYFSETQRNKGNFPGRFSGRQFSNSRSEMNVSTLELGDSALYLCASSQGAQGNEKLFFGSGTQLSVL.

The chain recombines TRBV7-8 with TRBJ2-7; 8 positions match TRBD2. V lost 3 bases and J lost 7; bases outside the gene matches: 8. Germline CDR1 reads SGHVS; CDR2 reads FQNEAQ. The CDR3 totals 14 residues. CDR3 loop: CASSFTSGSWEQYF. CDR3 nucleotide sequence: TGTGCCAGCAGCTTCACAAGCGGGAGTTGGGAGCAGTACTTC. Based on the CDR3 plus reference TRBV7-8 and TRBJ2-7, the full variable domain is GAGVSQSPRYKVAKRGQDVALRCDPISGHVSLFWYQQALGQGPEFLTYFQNEAQLDKSGLPSDRFFAERPEGSVSTLKIQRTQQEDSAVYLCASSFTSGSWEQYFGPGTRLTVT.

The chain has TRBV4-1 and TRBJ2-7, with 16 bases aligning to TRBD2. From germline, CDR1 is MGHRA and CDR2 YSYEKL. Losses at the gene ends were 1 base for V and 4 bases for J; bases not matched to a gene: 4. The CDR3 has 17 residues. CDR3 amino acids: CASSQAGLAGGNYEQYF. The CDR3 region has the DNA TGCGCCAGCAGCCAAGCGGGACTAGCGGGGGGGAATTACGAGCAGTACTTC.

The J gene is TRBJ2-7, the V gene TRBV6-1, with 9 positions matching TRBD1. From germline, CDR1 is MNHNS and CDR2 SASEGT. V was pared by 1 base and J by 0 bases, with 4 bases of the junction left unmatched. The CDR3 is 16 residues long. CDR3 nucleotide sequence: TGTGCCAGCAGTGAAGGGACAGGGGTGAGCTCCTACGAGCAGTACTTC. It yields the protein CASSEGTGVSSYEQYF.

The J gene is TRBJ1-1, the V gene TRBV7-9; D gene unclear. The CDR3 is 15 amino acids. Trimming stripped 5 bases from V and 6 bases from J, with 19 bases between. The germline gives CDR1 SEHNR, CDR2 FQNEAQ (reference sequence). CDR3 bases: TGTGCCAGCAGCCCGACGAAGGGCGGGATCGCTGAAGCTTTCTTT. It encodes CASSPTKGGIAEAFF.

This clone was seen a handful of times. The chain employs TRBV7-2 and TRBJ1-1; D not certain. This CDR3 is built from 13 residues. Per germline, CDR1 SGHTA and CDR2 FQGNSA. Trimming shortened V by 2 bases and J by 9 bases, and 13 bases separated the two germline ends. CDR3 in DNA: TGTGCCAGCAGCTTAACAGAAAGATTGAAAGCTTTCTTT. It translates to CASSLTERLKAFF.

The chain uses TRBV29-1 and TRBJ2-7; 7 bases fit TRBD2. V lost 1 base to trimming and J lost 4 bases; unmatched junction nucleotides: 7. From germline, CDR1 is SQVTM and CDR2 ANQGSEA. This CDR3 spans 14 amino acids. The CDR3 region is CSVEAPSGVYEQYF. The CDR3 DNA reads TGCAGCGTTGAAGCCCCTAGCGGAGTGTACGAGCAGTACTTC.

The rearrangement uses TRBV2 and TRBJ1-1, with D unresolved. Germline V gives CDR1 SNHLY, CDR2 FYNNEI. CDR3 size: 16 residues. V was cut by 7 bases and J by 0 bases, with 18 bases left in between. For the CDR3, the DNA is TGTGCCAGCATGGGAAAGGACCGGGCCATGAACACTGAAGCTTTCTTT. Its protein is CASMGKDRAMNTEAFF.

This clone was seen a single time. The chain has TRBV27 and TRBJ1-4, with D hard to call. From germline, CDR1 is MNHEY and CDR2 SMNVEV (reference sequence). The V end was cut by 4 bases, the J end by 2 bases, with 8 bases between. The CDR3 loop spans 14 amino acids. The CDR3 spells CASSSYPTNEKLFF. CDR3 DNA sequence: TGTGCCAGCAGTTCCTACCCCACTAATGAAAAACTGTTTTTT.

V gene TRBV6-6 combines with J gene TRBJ2-7; maybe TRBD2 (6 bases). V was cut by 2 bases and J by 1 base, with 12 bases left in between. The germline V gene encodes CDR1 MNHNY and CDR2 SVGAGI (reference sequence). The CDR3 consists of 15 residues. CDR3 sequence: CASSYGGSMSYEQYF. The CDR3 DNA is TGTGCCAGCAGTTACGGAGGGTCGATGTCCTACGAGCAGTACTTC.

The chain carries TRBV4-1 and TRBJ1-2; D unclear. The CDR3 consists of 13 residues. Germline CDR1 MGHRA, CDR2 YSYEKL. V lost 10 bases to trimming and J lost 1 base, with 13 bases between them. In DNA, the CDR3 is TGCGCCACCTCGGCTGGAGATAACTATGGCTACACCTTC. As protein: CATSAGDNYGYTF.

V and J are TRBV9 and TRBJ1-3, with TRBD1 matching over 10 bases. Germline CDR1 is SGDLS and CDR2 is YYNGEE. The J segment lost 4 bases and the V segment lost 6 bases, leaving 10 bases of the junction unmatched. This CDR3 is 16 amino acids long. CDR3 DNA: TGTGCCAGCACCGTGGGACAGGGGATGTCCGGAAACACCATATATTTT. Translated, it gives CASTVGQGMSGNTIYF.

CDR3 nucleotides: TGTGCCAGCAGTGCTCCGGGTTACTCTGGAAACACCATATATTTT. It translates to CASSAPGYSGNTIYF. V is TRBV28 and J is TRBJ1-3; no clear D. Germline assignment: CDR1 MDHEN and CDR2 SYDVKM. Trimming left V 5 bases short and J 0 bases short, with 11 bases between. The length of the CDR3 is 15 residues.

The rearrangement links TRBV19 to TRBJ2-2; D gene uncertain. CDR3 length equals 15 residues. The germline V and J ends were trimmed by 3 bases and 0 bases, with 8 bases remaining between them. The germline gives CDR1 LNHDA, CDR2 SQIVND (reference sequence). The DNA for the CDR3 is TGTGCCAGTAGTATCGAGAGGTCGAACACCGGGGAGCTGTTTTTT. Its translation is CASSIERSNTGELFF. Using reference TRBV19 and TRBJ2-2 for the parts outside the CDR3, the full variable domain is DGGITQSPKYLFRKEGQNVTLSCEQNLNHDAMYWYRQDPGQGLRLIYYSQIVNDFQKGDIAEGYSVSREKKESFPLTVTSAQKNPTAFYLCASSIERSNTGELFFGEGSRLTVL.

V and J are TRBV6-5 and TRBJ1-6; no definite D call. V was trimmed by 4 bases and J by 6 bases, leaving 13 bases between them. Germline-derived CDR1 and CDR2 are MNHEY and SVGAGI. This CDR3 contains 15 residues. The CDR3 nucleotides read TGTGCCAGCAGTTTTTTAAAAGCGGCTAATTCACCCCTCCACTTT. It is translated as CASSFLKAANSPLHF.

Comments on this clone: At one of its ends the junction is not consistent with the germline gene, which may arise from a read error. CDR3 loop: CASSLYGLAGEETQYF. As DNA, the CDR3 is TGTGCTAGCAGCTTATACGGGCTAGCGGGAGAAGAGACCCAGTACTTC. The chain couples TRBV7-7 to TRBJ2-5, with 10 nucleotides matching TRBD2. The CDR3 is 16 residues long. Germline-derived CDR1 and CDR2 are SSHAT and FNYEAQ (reference sequence).

This chain connects TRBV19 to TRBJ2-7; no clear D gene. CDR1 and CDR2 from the germline V gene are LNHDA and SQIVND (reference sequence). Deletions cut 7 bases from V and 0 bases from J, with 10 bases between. The length of the CDR3 is 13 residues. CDR3 bases: TGTGCCAGTACGGAGAGAAACTCCTACGAGCAGTACTTC. Protein product: CASTERNSYEQYF.

This clone was counted once. The chain employs TRBV2 and TRBJ1-2; possibly TRBD1 for D (5 bases). The CDR3 spans 16 residues. V lost 1 base to trimming and J lost 7 bases, with 19 bases between them. Germline V gene data show CDR1 as SNHLY and CDR2 as FYNNEI. As DNA, the CDR3 is TGTGCCAGCAGTGAAGAGGGGCGCGGCGGGGATTCTGGCTACACCTTC. Amino acid sequence: CASSEEGRGGDSGYTF.

J is TRBJ1-6 and V is TRBV30, with D maybe TRBD1 (6 bases). The V and J ends lost 4 bases and 10 bases respectively, with 20 bases between them. CDR1 and CDR2 (germline): GTSNPN, SVGIG (reference sequence). The CDR3 runs to 15 residues. In DNA form, the CDR3 reads TGTGCCTGGAAATTTTCAGGGGCCACTCAATCACCCCTCCACTTT. This codes for CAWKFSGATQSPLHF.

The chain couples TRBV11-2 to TRBJ1-1; weak D call: TRBD1 (6 bases). The CDR3 is 18 residues long. Germline V lookup: CDR1 SGHAT, CDR2 FQNNGV. V was shortened by 2 bases and J by 0 bases, with 19 bases between the two germline ends. The CDR3 loop is CASSLNGGRRGMNTEAFF. The CDR3 nucleotides read TGTGCCAGCAGCTTAAACGGGGGGCGTAGGGGCATGAACACTGAAGCTTTCTTT.

This clone came up once. The chain is built from TRBV5-6 and TRBJ2-7; D possibly corresponds to TRBD2 (5 bases). This CDR3 is 14 amino acids long. V lost 3 bases and J 5 bases, leaving 15 bases between the germline ends. From germline, CDR1 is SGHDT and CDR2 YYEEEE. The CDR3 DNA is TGTGCCAGCAGCTATTCAGGAGGCACCCACGAGCAGTACTTC. Its protein is CASSYSGGTHEQYF.